This T cell receptor (beta chain) is drawn from a study of blood T cell repertoires in COVID-19. The wider study: Italy, Spain and the United States were the sources of the convalescent and acute COVID-19 samples.

In the authors' methods: Amplification of reference gene primers provided the estimated nucleated cell counts. The method was immunoSEQ multiplex PCR; TCRdb's version includes in-frame clones alone and lacks a portion of them. V and J calls and clone size follow that table, whereas D and trimming were derived from the DNA. The table includes some 160,000 clones, roughly 74% detected once. The V gene's germline CDR1 is SQVTM and CDR2 ANQGSEA. Losses at the gene ends were 3 bases for V and 6 bases for J; bases not matched to a gene: 9. This CDR3 is built from 14 residues. The clonotype originates from a woman of 80 years or more with acute or convalescent COVID-19. Sequenced material: peripheral blood. The chain employs TRBV29-1 and TRBJ2-7; 9 bases match TRBD2. The CDR3 DNA reads as TGCAGCGTTGAGTGGCGGGGGGGTCAAGGCGAGCAGTACTTC. Its protein is CSVEWRGGQGEQYF.